A selection of T cell receptor beta chains follows, all from one sample in a study of blood T cell repertoires in COVID-19. Profiling relied on immunoSEQ multiplex PCR, and the TCRdb table lists in-frame clones only, not all of them. The data contain 250,000 to 300,000 clones, around 84% of them singletons. Sequencing used PBMCs or T cells enriched from blood (not recorded which). Receptor source: a man aged 35 to 55 who had been exposed to COVID-19. Each CDR3 is given with its conserved first and last residue.

length	V	J	CDR3
14	TRBV5-1	TRBJ2-5	CASSMTGDGETQYF
12	TRBV20-1	TRBJ1-4	CSASYRGEKLFF
14	TRBV6-5	TRBJ2-7	CASSSGTGSYEQYF
13	TRBV7-3	TRBJ2-7	CASSLSGPYEQYF
13	TRBV7-3	TRBJ1-1	CASSSYLNTEAFF
19	TRBV7-6	TRBJ2-1	CASSSRLAGGPRGLNEQFF
17	TRBV7-8	TRBJ1-5	CASSFYTSGLNHQPQHF
17	TRBV10-3	TRBJ1-2	CAISERPGGNSNYGYTF
14	TRBV19	TRBJ2-1	CASSRQDTYNEQFF
14	TRBV19	TRBJ2-7	CASSIDLNRGEQYF
17	TRBV3-1/TRBV3-2	TRBJ2-5	CASSRRGGQGRIETQYF
12	TRBV7-9	TRBJ1-1	CASSLVQTEAFF
12	TRBV11-1	TRBJ2-3	CASSFRDWTQYF
12	TRBV28	TRBJ2-1	CASSFSRNEQFF
14	TRBV6-4	TRBJ2-2	CASRRDFQTGELFF
12	TRBV9	TRBJ1-2	CASSVGVRGYTF
16	TRBV7-9	TRBJ2-7	CASSSTSGRGHYEQYF
13	TRBV6-5	TRBJ1-3	CASTRGIGNTIYF
16	TRBV7-9	TRBJ1-6	CASSSSRDTNNSPLHF
12	TRBV5-4	TRBJ2-1	CASSLKGEAGFF
15	TRBV27	TRBJ1-4	CASGRRVATNEKLFF
13	TRBV6-5	TRBJ1-5	CASRAGLAGPQHF
15	TRBV14	TRBJ1-4	CASSQSRGSNEKLFF
13	TRBV30	TRBJ1-4	CAWKRQEEEKLFF
14	TRBV27	TRBJ2-3	CASIGAGGTDTQYF
14	TRBV6-1	TRBJ1-1	CASSEPQVEMKAFF
18	TRBV4-1	TRBJ1-1	CASSQGTALRGIVTEAFF
15	TRBV6-5	TRBJ2-5	CASSRQGLGQETQYF
15	TRBV3-1/TRBV3-2	TRBJ2-1	CASSAPRLAANEQFF
16	TRBV9	TRBJ2-2	CASSAASGTSTGELFF
15	TRBV2	TRBJ1-5	CASSEAGQGNQPQHF
16	TRBV21-1	TRBJ2-7	CASSKGSWRSSYEQYF
15	TRBV24-1	TRBJ2-1	CATSDPGTHYNEQFF
15	TRBV7-8	TRBJ2-7	CASSSSWTGSNEQYF
16	TRBV19	TRBJ2-5	CASSYARTGGRETQYF
16	TRBV27	TRBJ2-7	CASSQTQGLSTSEQYF
13	TRBV6-5	TRBJ2-4	CASRSRGRDIQYF
16	TRBV6-1	TRBJ1-3	CASSDREGRSGNTIYF
12	TRBV3-1/TRBV3-2	TRBJ1-3	CASSPSGNTIYF
17	TRBV7-2	TRBJ2-4	CASSSGTGGAWRNIQYF
12	TRBV18	TRBJ1-2	CASAQEGTGYTF
13	TRBV5-1	TRBJ1-2	CASSGAQNYGYTF
15	TRBV7-9	TRBJ1-5	CASSRDRVVGQPQHF
16	TRBV5-1	TRBJ2-2	CASSLREGRTTGELFF
13	TRBV5-1	TRBJ1-1	CASSLVGEGVAFF
14	TRBV27	TRBJ1-3	CASRRDFSGNTIYF
16	TRBV5-1	TRBJ2-5	CASSSYPSGHQETQYF
16	TRBV7-6	TRBJ2-6	CASSSRMGSGANVLTF
15	TRBV18	TRBJ2-1	CASSQTSGAYNEQFF
15	TRBV5-1	TRBJ1-5	CASSKTGRGNQPQHF